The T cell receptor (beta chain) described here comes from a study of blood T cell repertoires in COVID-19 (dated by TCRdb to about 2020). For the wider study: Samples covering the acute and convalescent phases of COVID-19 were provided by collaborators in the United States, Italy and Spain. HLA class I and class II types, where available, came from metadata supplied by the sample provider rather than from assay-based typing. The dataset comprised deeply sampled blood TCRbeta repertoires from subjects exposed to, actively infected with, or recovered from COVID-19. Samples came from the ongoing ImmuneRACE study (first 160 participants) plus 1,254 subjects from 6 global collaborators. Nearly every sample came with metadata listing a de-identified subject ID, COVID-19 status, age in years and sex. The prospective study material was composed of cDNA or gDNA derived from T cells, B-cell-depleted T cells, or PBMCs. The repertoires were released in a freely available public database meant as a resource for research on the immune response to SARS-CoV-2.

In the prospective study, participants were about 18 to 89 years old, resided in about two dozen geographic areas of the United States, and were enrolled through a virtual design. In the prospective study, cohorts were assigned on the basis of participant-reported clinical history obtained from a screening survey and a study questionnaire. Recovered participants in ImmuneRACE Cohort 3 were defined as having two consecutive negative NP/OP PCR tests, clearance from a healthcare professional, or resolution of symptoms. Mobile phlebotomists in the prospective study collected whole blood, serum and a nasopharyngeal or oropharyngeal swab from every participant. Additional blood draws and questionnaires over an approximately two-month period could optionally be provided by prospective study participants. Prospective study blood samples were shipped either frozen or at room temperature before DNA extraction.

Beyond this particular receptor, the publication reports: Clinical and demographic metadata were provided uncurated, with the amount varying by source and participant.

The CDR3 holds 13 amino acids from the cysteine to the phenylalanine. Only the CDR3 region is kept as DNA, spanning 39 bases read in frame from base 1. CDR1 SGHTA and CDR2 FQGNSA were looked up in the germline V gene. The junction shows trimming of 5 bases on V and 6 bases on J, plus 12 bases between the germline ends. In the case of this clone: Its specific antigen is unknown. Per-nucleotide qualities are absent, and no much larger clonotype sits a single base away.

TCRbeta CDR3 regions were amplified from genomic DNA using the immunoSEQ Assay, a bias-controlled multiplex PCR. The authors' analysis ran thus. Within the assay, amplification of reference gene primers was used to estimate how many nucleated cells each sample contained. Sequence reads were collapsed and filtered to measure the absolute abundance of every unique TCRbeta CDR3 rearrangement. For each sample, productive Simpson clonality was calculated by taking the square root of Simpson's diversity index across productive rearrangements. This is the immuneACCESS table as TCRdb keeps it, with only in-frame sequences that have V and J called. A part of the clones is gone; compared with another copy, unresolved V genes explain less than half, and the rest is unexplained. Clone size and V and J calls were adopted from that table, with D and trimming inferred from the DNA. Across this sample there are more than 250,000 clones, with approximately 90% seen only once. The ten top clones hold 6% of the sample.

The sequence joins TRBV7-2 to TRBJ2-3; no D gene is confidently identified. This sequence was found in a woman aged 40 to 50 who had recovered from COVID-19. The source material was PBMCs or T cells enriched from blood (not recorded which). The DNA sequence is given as TGTGCCAGCAGCGCTGGGCCTATTGATACGCAGTATTTT. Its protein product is CASSAGPIDTQYF.